The T cell receptor beta chain under discussion was sequenced for a study of blood T cell repertoires in COVID-19. Whole-study context: Specimens from acute and convalescent COVID-19 originated in the United States, Italy and Spain.

The table came from immunoSEQ multiplex PCR; TCRdb's copy has only in-frame clones and leaves some out. The sample shows a few hundred thousand clones, around 85% of them seen only once. CDR3 size: 13 residues. V was cut by 1 base and J by 2 bases, with 5 bases left in between. Germline V gene data show CDR1 as ENHRY and CDR2 as SYGVKD. This TCR derives from a woman in her seventies with COVID-19, enrolled during active disease. Material: peripheral blood. The rearrangement uses TRBV10-3 and TRBJ1-1; D gene unclear. The CDR3 here is CAISEWLNTEAFF. CDR3 nucleotide sequence: TGTGCCATCAGTGAGTGGCTCAACACTGAAGCTTTCTTT.